Listed here are 27 T cell receptor beta chains from one sample, sequenced in a study of cytomegalovirus exposure and HLA in healthy donors. Amplification used 60 Vbeta primers and 13 Jbeta primers. The protocol was immunoSEQ multiplex PCR, while the TCRdb copy is restricted to in-frame clones and leaves out a portion. In the table there are roughly 160,000 clones, 60% to 85% of which are singletons. The material sequenced was PBMCs. These TCRs come from a woman between 45 and 65 years old in good health and CMV-seropositive.

Notes on this clone: An end of the junction differs from the germline gene, which may be a read error. The chain is built from TRBV5-4 and TRBJ1-3; a weak D match, TRBD1 (5 bases). Per the germline V gene, CDR1 is SGHNT and CDR2 is YYREEE (reference sequence). The CDR3 covers 14 residues. CDR3 amino acids: CASSLQVSANTIYF. CDR3 coding DNA: TGTGCCAGCAGCTTACAGGTCTCTGCAAACACCATATATTTT.

The rearrangement joins TRBV7-9 to TRBJ1-2; no reliable D call. Trimming removed 5 bases from V and 4 bases from J, with 14 bases in between. The CDR3 spans 14 residues. Germline CDR1 and CDR2: SEHNR and FQNEAQ (reference sequence). CDR3 in amino acids: CASSAFLEIYGYTF. The DNA of the CDR3 is TGTGCCAGCAGCGCATTTTTGGAGATCTATGGCTACACCTTC.

This chain connects TRBV6-1 to TRBJ2-1, with 8 positions matching TRBD1. The CDR3 has 13 residues. V lost 8 bases to trimming and J lost 5 bases; unmatched junction nucleotides: 5. The germline V gene encodes CDR1 MNHNS and CDR2 SASEGT. CDR3 sequence: CASGMTGDNEQFF. The CDR3 coding sequence is TGTGCCAGCGGGATGACAGGGGACAATGAGCAGTTCTTC.

The genes are TRBV18 and TRBJ1-2, with TRBD1 as a possible D gene (5 bases). This CDR3 region has 15 residues. Germline assignment: CDR1 KGHSH and CDR2 LQKENI. V lost 1 base, J lost 7 bases, and 16 bases lay in between. As DNA, the CDR3 is TGTGCCAGCTCACCACGGGGGGGAGAAGAACTTGGCTACACCTTC. The encoded protein is CASSPRGGEELGYTF.

The gene calls are TRBV28 and TRBJ1-1, with D hard to call. The CDR3 is 14 amino acids. V was clipped by 1 base and J by 0 bases, with 6 bases between them. The germline CDR1 and CDR2 sequences are MDHEN and SYDVKM. For the CDR3, the DNA is TGTGCCAGCAGTTTATTTAACTTGAACACTGAAGCTTTCTTT. Protein: CASSLFNLNTEAFF.

The rearrangement joins TRBV13 to TRBJ1-1; no clear D. CDR3 length: 14 residues. Germline lookup yields CDR1 PRHDT and CDR2 FYEKMQ (reference sequence). Deletions cut 0 bases from V and 1 base from J, with 6 bases between. The CDR3 protein is CASSLGHQNTEAFF. CDR3 nucleotides: TGTGCCAGCAGCTTAGGACACCAGAACACTGAAGCTTTCTTT.

The chain links TRBV25-1 to TRBJ1-1; a possible D gene is TRBD1 (5 bases). The V gene's germline CDR1 is MGHDK and CDR2 SYGVNS. This CDR3 spans 14 amino acids. Between the trimmed V and J ends, which lost 5 bases and 5 bases, there was a span of 15 bases. CDR3 coding DNA: TGTGCCAGCAGTTCTACAGGAAGAGGTACTGAAGCTTTCTTT. As protein: CASSSTGRGTEAFF.

This chain connects TRBV2 to TRBJ1-1, with D possibly matching TRBD1 (5 bases). The CDR3 consists of 13 residues. Germline CDR1 SNHLY, CDR2 FYNNEI. Deletions cut 8 bases from V and 5 bases from J, with 15 bases between. The CDR3 DNA reads as TGTGCCAGCCGCAGGGAGGCGCGAACTGAAGCTTTCTTT. Translated, it gives CASRREARTEAFF.

A single count supports this clone. The V and J genes are TRBV9 and TRBJ2-3; 11 bases fit TRBD2. The germline V gene encodes CDR1 SGDLS and CDR2 YYNGEE. J was trimmed by 2 bases and V by 0 bases; bases with no gene match: 11. The CDR3 sequence is 19 residues long. The CDR3 DNA follows: TGTGCCAGCAGCGTAGGGGCTAGCGGGAGGAGTTGGGCCACAGATACGCAGTATTTT. It specifies CASSVGASGRSWATDTQYF.

The genes are TRBV5-1 and TRBJ2-6; 9 bases agree with TRBD1. Unmatched junction bases numbered 5, after V lost 1 base and J lost 0 bases. This CDR3 contains 18 residues. The germline CDR1 and CDR2 sequences are SGHRS and YFSETQ. This CDR3 reads CASSLIRTGASGANVLTF. As DNA, the CDR3 is TGCGCCAGCAGCTTGATAAGGACAGGGGCCTCTGGGGCCAACGTCCTGACTTTC.

V and J are TRBV11-2 and TRBJ2-3; perhaps TRBD2 as D (6 bases). Germline CDR1 SGHAT, CDR2 FQNNGV. The CDR3 consists of 13 residues. The germline V and J ends were trimmed by 5 bases and 8 bases, with 14 bases remaining between them. The DNA of the CDR3 is TGTGCCAGCAGCCTATCGGGGGTCGGTACGCAGTATTTT. It codes for CASSLSGVGTQYF.

The V gene is TRBV7-9, the J gene TRBJ1-1; tentative D call: TRBD1 (5 bases). The CDR3 length is 13 residues. V shed 1 base and J shed 6 bases, with 9 bases lying between them. Germline loops: CDR1 SEHNR, CDR2 FQNEAQ (reference sequence). CDR3 region: CASSLGGRAEAFF. CDR3 sequence (DNA): TGTGCCAGCAGCTTAGGGGGCAGAGCTGAAGCTTTCTTT. Using reference TRBV7-9 and TRBJ1-1 for the parts outside the CDR3, the full variable domain is DTGVSQNPRHKITKRGQNVTFRCDPISEHNRLYWYRQTLGQGPEFLTYFQNEAQLEKSRLLSDRFSAERPKGSFSTLEIQRTEQGDSAMYLCASSLGGRAEAFFGQGTRLTVV.

This clone was detected only a few times. This rearrangement joins TRBV7-8 to TRBJ1-1, with 9 bases lining up with TRBD1. The J segment lost 5 bases and the V segment lost 5 bases, leaving 15 bases of the junction unmatched. CDR1 is SGHVS and CDR2 is FQNEAQ in the germline V gene. CDR3 length: 17 residues. CDR3 region: CASSPALRSDRGTEAFF. The CDR3 bases are TGTGCCAGCAGCCCAGCCCTTAGATCGGACAGGGGAACTGAAGCTTTCTTT.

The chain combines TRBV19 with TRBJ2-3; D might be TRBD2 (7 bases). The germline CDR1 and CDR2 sequences are LNHDA and SQIVND (reference sequence). V was pared by 11 bases and J by 4 bases, with 13 bases between. The CDR3 loop spans 12 amino acids. As DNA, the CDR3 is TGTGCCTCGCGAGGGGGGGCAGATACGCAGTATTTT. Encoded protein: CASRGGADTQYF.

The rearrangement uses TRBV29-1 and TRBJ2-7, with TRBD2 as a possible D gene (5 bases). Per germline, CDR1 SQVTM and CDR2 ANQGSEA. The CDR3 is 16 residues long. V shed 6 bases and J shed 0 bases, with 21 bases lying between them. CDR3 DNA sequence: TGCAGCGTGCAATCGGGATGGGGAAAAAGCTCCTACGAGCAGTACTTC. This encodes CSVQSGWGKSSYEQYF.

The rearrangement uses TRBV6-1 and TRBJ1-5; a possible D gene is TRBD1 (5 bases). CDR3 size: 14 residues. The germline CDR1 and CDR2 sequences are MNHNS and SASEGT. V shed 7 bases and J shed 6 bases, with 16 bases lying between them. The CDR3 is CASTREQGRQPQHF. The CDR3, as DNA: TGTGCCAGCACGAGAGAGCAGGGCCGTCAGCCCCAGCATTTT.

The V call is TRBV4-1, the J call TRBJ1-3; 10 positions agree with TRBD1. The CDR3 length is 19 residues. The V gene's germline CDR1 is MGHRA and CDR2 YSYEKL. V gave up 1 base and J gave up 4 bases; unmatched junction bases: 13. The CDR3 loop is CASSQAGLRDRGLGNTIYF. The DNA of the CDR3 is TGCGCCAGCAGCCAAGCTGGACTGAGAGACAGGGGGCTCGGAAACACCATATATTTT.

The rearrangement links TRBV5-4 to TRBJ2-2; 8 bases match TRBD2. The CDR3 runs to 16 residues. CDR1 SGHNT and CDR2 YYREEE come from the germline V gene (reference sequence). Trimming removed 1 base from V and 4 bases from J; junction bases left unmatched: 6. DNA for the CDR3: TGTGCCAGCAGCTTGTACGGGGGGGCCGCCACCGGGGAGCTGTTTTTT. It codes for CASSLYGGAATGELFF.

This clone showed up just once. The genes are TRBV27 and TRBJ2-3, with 11 bases that match TRBD2. The CDR3 contains 17 residues. After removal of 5 bases from V and 10 bases from J, the junction contained 17 bases not matched to a gene. From germline, CDR1 is MNHEY and CDR2 SMNVEV (reference sequence). CDR3 amino acids: CASSQSGGVAGGLPQYF. The CDR3 DNA is TGTGCCAGCAGTCAAAGCGGCGGGGTAGCGGGAGGGCTCCCGCAGTATTTT.

The CDR3 loop is CASSPTTADGPAFF. The CDR3 DNA reads TGTGCCAGCAGCCCGACGACTGCCGATGGTCCAGCTTTCTTT. The chain links TRBV2 to TRBJ1-1; D gene unclear. V lost 6 bases and J lost 10, with 21 bases in between. This CDR3 region has 14 residues. CDR1 SNHLY and CDR2 FYNNEI come from the germline V gene.

The chain links TRBV18 to TRBJ2-5; 8 bases match TRBD1. V lost 2 bases and J lost 5; bases outside the gene matches: 10. The CDR3 has 16 residues. Per germline, CDR1 KGHSH and CDR2 LQKENI. As DNA, the CDR3 is TGTGCCAGCTCACCAGTAGGGACAGGCGGTTCGGAGACCCAGTACTTC. Amino acid sequence: CASSPVGTGGSETQYF. Full variable domain (rest looked up from reference TRBV18 and TRBJ2-5): NAGVMQNPRHLVRRRGQEARLRCSPMKGHSHVYWYRQLPEEGLKFMVYLQKENIIDESGMPKERFSAEFPKEGPSILRIQQVVRGDSAAYFCASSPVGTGGSETQYFGPGTRLLVL.

The chain employs TRBV27 and TRBJ1-5; the D is unclear. The CDR3 is 12 amino acids. CDR1 and CDR2 from the germline V gene are MNHEY and SMNVEV (reference sequence). V lost 3 bases and J lost 4, with 4 bases in between. The CDR3 DNA reads TGTGCCAGCAGTTTTCAAAATCAGCCCCAGCATTTT. Its translation: CASSFQNQPQHF.

The rearrangement uses TRBV15 and TRBJ1-2; TRBD1 matches at 9 bases. This CDR3 region has 14 residues. Germline lookup yields CDR1 LNHNV and CDR2 YYDKDF (reference sequence). V lost 8 bases to trimming and J lost 8 bases; unmatched junction nucleotides: 12. This CDR3 reads CATRAGTGWSGYTF. CDR3 bases: TGTGCCACCCGCGCCGGGACAGGGTGGTCAGGCTACACCTTC. The full variable domain, in which reference TRBV15 and TRBJ1-2 provide the parts outside the CDR3, is DAMVIQNPRYQVTQFGKPVTLSCSQTLNHNVMYWYQQKSSQAPKLLFHYYDKDFNNEADTPDNFQSRRPNTSFCFLDIRSPGLGDTAMYLCATRAGTGWSGYTFGSGTRLTVV.

This chain connects TRBV5-1 to TRBJ2-2; D possibly corresponds to TRBD1 (6 bases). Germline V lookup: CDR1 SGHRS, CDR2 YFSETQ. Deletions cut 2 bases from V and 5 bases from J, with 13 bases between. This CDR3 spans 15 amino acids. The CDR3 DNA is TGCGCCAGCAGCTTATCCGGGACATTGACCGGGGAGCTGTTTTTT. Encoded protein: CASSLSGTLTGELFF.

This clone was seen only once. The chain links TRBV2 to TRBJ2-1; tentative D call: TRBD1 (6 bases). The CDR3 is 15 amino acids. The V and J ends lost 6 bases and 2 bases respectively, with 14 bases between them. The germline V gene has CDR1 SNHLY and CDR2 FYNNEI. The CDR3 nucleotides read TGTGCCAGCAGCGACGGGCCAGGGGCCTACAATGAGCAGTTCTTC. Amino acid sequence: CASSDGPGAYNEQFF.

The chain joins TRBV7-2 to TRBJ2-1, with 7 bases aligning to TRBD2. The CDR3 is made up of 15 amino acids. Germline CDR1 SGHTA, CDR2 FQGNSA. The ends lost 1 base at V and 6 bases at J; junction bases unmatched: 6. Here the CDR3 DNA reads TGTGCCAGCAGCTTAGGGGCGGGGGTCGCCAATGAGCAGTTCTTC. This sequence encodes CASSLGAGVANEQFF.

The chain employs TRBV5-4 and TRBJ2-7; 15 bases map to TRBD2. J was trimmed by 4 bases and V by 0 bases; bases with no gene match: 5. Germline loops: CDR1 SGHNT, CDR2 YYREEE (reference sequence). The CDR3 runs 17 residues. The CDR3 bases are TGTGCCAGCAGCTTGGGAGGGGGACTAGCGGGAGGTTACGAGCAGTACTTC. This gives the protein CASSLGGGLAGGYEQYF.